This entry describes one TCR beta chain. The specificity of this receptor is unknown. Base qualities were left out, and no much larger clone turns up one base away. The donors were healthy, HIV-negative adults with no recently reported acute infections or vaccinations. All donors were Caucasian adults living in Nashville, Tennessee, USA. CD4+ T cells were enriched through magnetic negative selection, after which naive cells were positively selected on CD45RA and the remaining negative fraction served as the memory subset. Blood was collected by leukapheresis, and PBMCs were isolated by Ficoll-Histopaque density gradient centrifugation and then cryopreserved in liquid nitrogen vapor phase. Purity and quantity of every magnetically sorted T cell population were checked by analytical flow cytometry. From each sorted fraction, genomic DNA was isolated and quantified by UV absorbance on a Nanodrop 2000c.

Via the germline V gene, CDR1 is SGHRS and CDR2 YFSETQ. V loses 0 bases of germline sequence and J loses 7 bases, and the interval between the two ends is 16 bases. The CDR3 starts with the cysteine, ends with the phenylalanine, and has 16 residues. Left in the record is the CDR3 DNA by itself, 48 bases read in frame from the first base. The data were taken from a study of shared clonotypes between healthy human individuals (dated by TCRdb to the early 2020s). With respect to the entire study: The cohort comprised two women and three men aged 18 to 49 years. For each donor, CD4 naive and CD4 memory were each run on three plates, CD8 naive on two plates, and CD8 memory on one plate. To estimate repertoire size and how much clonotypes are shared between individuals, the study performed deep sequencing of blood TCR repertoires from a handful of healthy adults. Between about 0.94 and 10 billion PBMCs per donor were obtained by leukapheresis. To increase sequencing depth and limit assay-specific biases, different laboratories used diverse techniques to prepare libraries and sequence TCR repertoires.

What the authors observed across the whole study: Based on pairwise subsampling, the degree of clonotype sharing among donors was expected to be affected by sequencing depth. Sampling was limited to blood, and TCR repertoires in tissue likely differ from TCR repertoires in blood. Estimated clonotype richness was generally larger for naive than for memory subsets. When several donors were compared, the shared fraction of clonotypes was 5% to 6.5% for naive CD4, around 3.6% for naive CD8, 2.3% for memory CD4, and approximately 0.4% for memory CD8. Higher generation probabilities were observed for clonotypes shared by all four sorted-subset donors than for non-shared clonotypes. Even with the large sequencing depth, rarefaction of the sorted-subset datasets indicated that sequencing was incomplete. The small number of donors limited the genetic and exposure-history diversity represented.

Using the deep immunoSEQ assay, multiplex PCR amplified TCR CDR3 regions from genomic DNA. Extracted genomic DNA from each cell subset was spread evenly across all wells of several immunoSEQ 96-well plates, with each plate serving as a replicate. Each replicate PCR for sorted subsets received 150 to 250 ng genomic DNA, equal to 28,000 or so T cell genomes. The purified libraries were quantified using a Qubit 3.0 fluorometer, sized with a Bioanalyzer 2100, and then quantified again using the KAPA Library Quantification kit. Every immunoSEQ 96-well plate was sequenced on a separate single-read 150-cycle Illumina NextSeq 550 flow cell. On the authors' methods: Because only junctional sequences without quality scores were contained in the immunoSEQ output, filtering matching that applied to full-length reads could not be performed. To assign V/J genes and CDR3, sequences were annotated using PyIR, a Python wrapper for IgBLAST v1.9, with IMGT germline references. Reads were filtered out if the reads had weak V/J assignments (E-value above 1e-6), no CDR3, stop codons, out-of-frame junctions, or ambiguous translated residues. A V3J clonotype was defined by an identical inferred V gene, J gene, and CDR3 amino acid sequence. Percentage overlap between repertoires was calculated by dividing the number of shared unique clonotypes by the size of the smaller repertoire. RTK rarefaction, the Chao1 estimator, and Recon v2.1 estimates of unobserved clonotypes were used to assess repertoire richness. Generation probabilities were computed with OLGA for all TCRbeta clonotypes obtained by the gDNA method from several donors. Imported from immuneACCESS, the table was reduced by TCRdb to in-frame sequences with V and J called. These copies leave out some clones; in studies compared against another copy, an unresolved V gene accounts for under half, and the cause of the remainder is not known. V and J calls and clone size are copied from that table; D and trimming were computed from the DNA. In all, the sample holds roughly 2.4 million clones, and 95% of those were seen once. 0.1% to 0.15% of the sample is taken by the ten largest.

Source material: naive CD4+ T cells sorted from blood. What this sample's cell subset or site label stands for: CD45RA+ positively selected. Here the chain combines TRBV5-1 and TRBJ2-2, with a tentative D call of TRBD1 or TRBD2, each matching 5 bases. The clonotype originates from a man younger than 35 in good health. The CDR3 region reads CASSLEGTLSNGELFF. At the DNA level, the sequence is TGCGCCAGCAGCTTGGAAGGGACCCTAAGCAACGGGGAGCTGTTTTTT.